These 9 T cell receptor beta chains share one sample of origin, sequenced in a study of T cells in Graves' hyperthyroidism and ophthalmopathy. Amplification of TCR beta CDR3 regions was performed using RNA transcripts as template. The TCR CDR3 was amplified in a first-round RT-PCR using the HTBI primer set. TCRdb re-analysed the multiplex PCR reads in MiXCR, keeping a single row per CDR3 protein. Of about 400,000 distinct CDR3 sequences listed, roughly 14% are singletons. The sequencing sample was made of blood. The receptors were sampled from a man younger than 30 with Graves' ophthalmopathy.

For this clonotype: This may stem from a read error, because a much larger clone lies one nucleotide away. V is TRBV29-1 and J is TRBJ2-7, with 7 bases that match TRBD1. Unmatched junction bases numbered 4, after V lost 3 bases and J lost 2 bases. The CDR3 covers 13 residues. Germline V CDR1 and CDR2: SQVTM, ANQGSEA. The CDR3 region has the DNA TGCAGCGTTGACCGACAGGGCACCTACGAGCAGTACTTC. Translation gives CSVDRQGTYEQYF.

In its sample, this clonotype was seen a few times. The chain recombines TRBV19 with TRBJ2-1, with TRBD2 matching over 9 bases. Germline V gene lookup returns CDR1 LNHDA and CDR2 SQIVND (reference sequence). Trimming cost V 3 bases and J 0 bases; bases outside gene matches: 3. The CDR3 sequence is 16 residues long. CDR3 region: CASSIGTSNSYNEQFF. The CDR3 nucleotides read TGTGCCAGTAGTATTGGGACTAGCAACTCCTACAATGAGCAGTTCTTC.

This clonotype has at least ten counts. The chain joins TRBV6-1 to TRBJ1-2, with 11 bases aligning to TRBD1. The CDR3 is 14 amino acids. From germline, CDR1 is MNHNS and CDR2 SASEGT. After removal of 4 bases from V and 6 bases from J, the junction contained 4 bases not matched to a gene. CDR3 loop: CASSGRTGGHGYTF. CDR3 in DNA: TGTGCCAGCAGTGGGCGGACAGGGGGCCATGGCTACACCTTC.

The table lists this clonotype with a few counts. The genes are TRBV4-1 and TRBJ2-2; D remains ambiguous. Germline values: CDR1 MGHRA, CDR2 YSYEKL. Trimming left V 0 bases short and J 7 bases short, with 12 bases between. The CDR3 has 15 residues. In DNA, the CDR3 is TGCGCCAGCAGCCAAGATAGTAAGGGATTCGGGGAGCTGTTTTTT. Translating it yields CASSQDSKGFGELFF.

In its sample, this clonotype was seen many times. The chain uses TRBV5-6 and TRBJ1-6, with D maybe TRBD1 (6 bases). Germline CDR1 and CDR2: SGHDT and YYEEEE. The CDR3 is made up of 14 amino acids. V was clipped by 1 base and J by 13 bases, with 15 bases between them. In nucleotides, the CDR3 is TGTGCCAGCAGCTTGTGGTCAGGGGAGAGGCCCCTCCACTTT. Translated: CASSLWSGERPLHF. The entire variable domain, with the rest obtained from reference TRBV5-6 and TRBJ1-6, is as follows: DAGVTQSPTHLIKTRGQQVTLRCSPKSGHDTVSWYQQALGQGPQFIFQYYEEEERQRGNFPDRFSGHQFPNYSSELNVNALLLGDSALYLCASSLWSGERPLHFGNGTRLTVT.

This clonotype was counted many times. This chain joins TRBV20-1 and TRBJ1-5, with TRBD1 identical over 8 bases. Germline V gene sequence: CDR1 DFQATT, CDR2 SNEGSKA (reference sequence). Germline trimming cut 3 bases from V and 5 bases from J; bases unmatched to any gene: 3. The CDR3 contains 13 residues. The CDR3, as DNA: TGCAGTGCTAGGCAGGACAGGGATCAGCCCCAGCATTTT. It is translated as CSARQDRDQPQHF.

This clonotype was counted at least ten times. The chain links TRBV5-1 to TRBJ1-6; maybe TRBD1 (5 bases). Germline assignment: CDR1 SGHRS and CDR2 YFSETQ. The CDR3 contains 15 residues. V lost 0 bases and J 7 bases, leaving 11 bases between the germline ends. CDR3 sequence: CASSLAGGLNSPLHF. CDR3 nucleotides: TGCGCCAGCAGCTTGGCCGGGGGACTAAATTCACCCCTCCACTTT.

This clonotype appeared a few times. The chain employs TRBV19 and TRBJ1-5; D uncertain. CDR1 is LNHDA, CDR2 SQIVND, per germline (reference sequence). The CDR3 length is 12 residues. The germline V and J ends were trimmed by 5 bases and 4 bases, with 6 bases remaining between them. The CDR3 here is CASSVGNQPQHF. CDR3 nucleotides: TGTGCCAGTAGTGTCGGGAATCAGCCCCAGCATTTT. The variable domain in full, completed from reference TRBV19 and TRBJ1-5, reads DGGITQSPKYLFRKEGQNVTLSCEQNLNHDAMYWYRQDPGQGLRLIYYSQIVNDFQKGDIAEGYSVSREKKESFPLTVTSAQKNPTAFYLCASSVGNQPQHFGDGTRLSIL.

This clonotype has a count of ten or more. This chain connects TRBV5-1 to TRBJ2-5, with 7 nucleotides matching TRBD2. This CDR3 region has 14 residues. V shed 0 bases, J shed 4 bases, and the junction held 3 bases outside the gene matches. Germline CDR1 is SGHRS and CDR2 is YFSETQ. The CDR3 DNA sequence: TGCGCCAGCAGCTTGGTGACGGGGGGAGAGACCCAGTACTTC. Protein sequence: CASSLVTGGETQYF.